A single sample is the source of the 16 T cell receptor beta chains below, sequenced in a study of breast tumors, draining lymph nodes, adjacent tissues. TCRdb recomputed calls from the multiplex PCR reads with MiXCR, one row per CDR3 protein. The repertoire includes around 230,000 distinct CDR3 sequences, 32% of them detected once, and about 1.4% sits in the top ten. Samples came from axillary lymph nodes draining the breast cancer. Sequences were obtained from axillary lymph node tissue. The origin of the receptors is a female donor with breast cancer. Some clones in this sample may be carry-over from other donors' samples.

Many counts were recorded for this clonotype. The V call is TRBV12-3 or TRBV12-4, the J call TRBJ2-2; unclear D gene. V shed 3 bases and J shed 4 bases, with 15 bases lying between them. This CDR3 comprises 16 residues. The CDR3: CASSFETGSVTGELFF. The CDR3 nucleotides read TGTGCCAGCAGTTTTGAAACGGGCAGTGTCACCGGGGAGCTGTTTTTT.

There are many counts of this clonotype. The CDR3, as DNA: TGCAGTGCTAGAGATATAAGCGGGAGTAAGGATCTTAGCACAGATACGCAGTATTTT. As protein: CSARDISGSKDLSTDTQYF. The J gene is TRBJ2-3, the V gene TRBV20-1, with 8 bases matching TRBD2. This CDR3 spans 19 amino acids. Germline lookup yields CDR1 DFQATT and CDR2 SNEGSKA (reference sequence). V was pared by 0 bases and J by 0 bases, with 14 bases of the junction left unmatched.

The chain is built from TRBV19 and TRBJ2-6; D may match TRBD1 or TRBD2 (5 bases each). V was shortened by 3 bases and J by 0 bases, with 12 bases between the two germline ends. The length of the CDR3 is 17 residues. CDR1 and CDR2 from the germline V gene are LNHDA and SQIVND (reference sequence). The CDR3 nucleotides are TGTGCCAGTAGTATCGGGGTCGGGACCTCTGGGGCCAACGTCCTGACTTTC. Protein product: CASSIGVGTSGANVLTF.

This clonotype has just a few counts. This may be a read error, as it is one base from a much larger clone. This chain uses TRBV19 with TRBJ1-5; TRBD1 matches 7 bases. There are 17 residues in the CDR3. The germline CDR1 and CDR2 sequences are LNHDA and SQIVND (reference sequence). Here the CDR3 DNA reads TGTGCCAGTACCGAAAATCGACAGGGACTTAGGAATCAGCCCCAGCCTTTT. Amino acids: CASTENRQGLRNQPQPF.

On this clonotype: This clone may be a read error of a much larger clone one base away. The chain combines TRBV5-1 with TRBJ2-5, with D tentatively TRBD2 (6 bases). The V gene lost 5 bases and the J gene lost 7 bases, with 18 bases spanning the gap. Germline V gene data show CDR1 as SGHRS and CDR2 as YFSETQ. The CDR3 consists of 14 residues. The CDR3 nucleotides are TGCGCCAGCAGGTCCGGGTCAGCGGGCGTGACCCAGTACTTC. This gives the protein CASRSGSAGVTQYF.

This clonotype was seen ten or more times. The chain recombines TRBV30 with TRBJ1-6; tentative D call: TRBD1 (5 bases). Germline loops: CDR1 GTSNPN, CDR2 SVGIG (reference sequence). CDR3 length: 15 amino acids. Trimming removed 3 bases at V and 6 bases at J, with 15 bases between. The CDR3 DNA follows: TGTGCCTGGAGCCAACCCGGGGCGAGTAATTCACCCCTCCACTTT. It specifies CAWSQPGASNSPLHF.

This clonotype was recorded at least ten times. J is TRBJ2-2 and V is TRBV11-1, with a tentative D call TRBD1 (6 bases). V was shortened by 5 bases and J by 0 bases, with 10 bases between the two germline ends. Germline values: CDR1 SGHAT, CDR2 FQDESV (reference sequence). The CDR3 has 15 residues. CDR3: CASSPDRANTGELFF. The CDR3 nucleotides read TGTGCCAGCAGCCCGGACAGAGCGAACACCGGGGAGCTGTTTTTT.

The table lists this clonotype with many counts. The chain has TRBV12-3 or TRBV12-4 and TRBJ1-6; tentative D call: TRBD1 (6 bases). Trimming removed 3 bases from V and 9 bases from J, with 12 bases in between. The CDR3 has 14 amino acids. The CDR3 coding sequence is TGTGCCAGCAGTTTTCGGGGGGCTGGTTCACCCCTCCACTTT. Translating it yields CASSFRGAGSPLHF.

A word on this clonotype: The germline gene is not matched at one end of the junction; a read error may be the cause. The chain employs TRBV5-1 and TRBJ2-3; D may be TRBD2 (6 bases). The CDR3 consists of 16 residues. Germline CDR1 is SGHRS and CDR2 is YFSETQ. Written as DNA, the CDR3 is TGCGCCAACAGCTTGTATCGGGAGCCCGGCACAGATACGCAGTATTTT. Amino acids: CANSLYREPGTDTQYF.

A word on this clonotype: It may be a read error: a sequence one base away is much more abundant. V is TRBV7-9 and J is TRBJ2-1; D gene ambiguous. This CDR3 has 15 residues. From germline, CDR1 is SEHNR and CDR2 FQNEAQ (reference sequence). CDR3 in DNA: TGTGCCAGCAGCCCTAATGTCGTCTCCTACAATGAGCAGCTCTTC. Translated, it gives CASSPNVVSYNEQLF.

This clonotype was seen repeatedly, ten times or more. The CDR3 DNA follows: TGCGCCAGCAGCCATATAGTGGGCCCGAGTTCCTACGAGCAGTACTTC. Translating it yields CASSHIVGPSSYEQYF. The chain carries TRBV5-1 and TRBJ2-7; the D is unclear. From germline, CDR1 is SGHRS and CDR2 YFSETQ. This CDR3 region has 16 residues. Trimming removed 4 bases at V and 1 base at J, with 18 bases between.

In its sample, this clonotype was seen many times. CDR3 residues: CASSQGTSGIFEQYF. CDR3 nucleotide sequence: TGTGCCAGCAGTCAGGGGACTAGCGGCATTTTCGAGCAGTACTTC. V gene TRBV12-3 or TRBV12-4 combines with J gene TRBJ2-7; the match to TRBD2 covers 11 bases. The CDR3 has 15 residues. V gave up 5 bases and J gave up 6 bases; unmatched junction bases: 9.

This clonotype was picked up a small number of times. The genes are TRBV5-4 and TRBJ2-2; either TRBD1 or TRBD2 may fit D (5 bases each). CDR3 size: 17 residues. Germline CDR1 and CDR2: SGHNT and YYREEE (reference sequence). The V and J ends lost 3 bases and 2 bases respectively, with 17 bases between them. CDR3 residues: CASSSPGPAKNTGELFF. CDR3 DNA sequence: TGTGCCAGCAGCTCCCCGGGGCCCGCAAAAAACACCGGGGAGCTGTTTTTT.

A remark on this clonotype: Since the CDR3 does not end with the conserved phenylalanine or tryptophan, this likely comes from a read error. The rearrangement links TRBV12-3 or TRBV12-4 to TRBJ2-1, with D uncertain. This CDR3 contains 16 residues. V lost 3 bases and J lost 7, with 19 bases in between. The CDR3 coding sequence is TGTGCCAGCAGTTTTTCCGGGTCTGCCTCCCGTAATGAGCAGTTCCTC. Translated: CASSFSGSASRNEQFL.

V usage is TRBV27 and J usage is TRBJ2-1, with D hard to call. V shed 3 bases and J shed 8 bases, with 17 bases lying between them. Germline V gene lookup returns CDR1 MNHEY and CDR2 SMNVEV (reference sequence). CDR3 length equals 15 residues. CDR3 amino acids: CASSFQLPKQDEQFF. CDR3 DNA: TGTGCCAGCAGTTTTCAGCTCCCTAAGCAGGATGAGCAGTTCTTC.

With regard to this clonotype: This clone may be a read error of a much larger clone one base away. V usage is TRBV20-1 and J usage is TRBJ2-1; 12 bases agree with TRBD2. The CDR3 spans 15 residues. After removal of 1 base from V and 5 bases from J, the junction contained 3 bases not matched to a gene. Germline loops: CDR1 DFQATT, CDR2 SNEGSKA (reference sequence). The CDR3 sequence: CSARGLAGAHNEQFF. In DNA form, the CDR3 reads TGCAGTGCTAGAGGACTAGCGGGAGCCCACAATGAGCAGTTCTTC.